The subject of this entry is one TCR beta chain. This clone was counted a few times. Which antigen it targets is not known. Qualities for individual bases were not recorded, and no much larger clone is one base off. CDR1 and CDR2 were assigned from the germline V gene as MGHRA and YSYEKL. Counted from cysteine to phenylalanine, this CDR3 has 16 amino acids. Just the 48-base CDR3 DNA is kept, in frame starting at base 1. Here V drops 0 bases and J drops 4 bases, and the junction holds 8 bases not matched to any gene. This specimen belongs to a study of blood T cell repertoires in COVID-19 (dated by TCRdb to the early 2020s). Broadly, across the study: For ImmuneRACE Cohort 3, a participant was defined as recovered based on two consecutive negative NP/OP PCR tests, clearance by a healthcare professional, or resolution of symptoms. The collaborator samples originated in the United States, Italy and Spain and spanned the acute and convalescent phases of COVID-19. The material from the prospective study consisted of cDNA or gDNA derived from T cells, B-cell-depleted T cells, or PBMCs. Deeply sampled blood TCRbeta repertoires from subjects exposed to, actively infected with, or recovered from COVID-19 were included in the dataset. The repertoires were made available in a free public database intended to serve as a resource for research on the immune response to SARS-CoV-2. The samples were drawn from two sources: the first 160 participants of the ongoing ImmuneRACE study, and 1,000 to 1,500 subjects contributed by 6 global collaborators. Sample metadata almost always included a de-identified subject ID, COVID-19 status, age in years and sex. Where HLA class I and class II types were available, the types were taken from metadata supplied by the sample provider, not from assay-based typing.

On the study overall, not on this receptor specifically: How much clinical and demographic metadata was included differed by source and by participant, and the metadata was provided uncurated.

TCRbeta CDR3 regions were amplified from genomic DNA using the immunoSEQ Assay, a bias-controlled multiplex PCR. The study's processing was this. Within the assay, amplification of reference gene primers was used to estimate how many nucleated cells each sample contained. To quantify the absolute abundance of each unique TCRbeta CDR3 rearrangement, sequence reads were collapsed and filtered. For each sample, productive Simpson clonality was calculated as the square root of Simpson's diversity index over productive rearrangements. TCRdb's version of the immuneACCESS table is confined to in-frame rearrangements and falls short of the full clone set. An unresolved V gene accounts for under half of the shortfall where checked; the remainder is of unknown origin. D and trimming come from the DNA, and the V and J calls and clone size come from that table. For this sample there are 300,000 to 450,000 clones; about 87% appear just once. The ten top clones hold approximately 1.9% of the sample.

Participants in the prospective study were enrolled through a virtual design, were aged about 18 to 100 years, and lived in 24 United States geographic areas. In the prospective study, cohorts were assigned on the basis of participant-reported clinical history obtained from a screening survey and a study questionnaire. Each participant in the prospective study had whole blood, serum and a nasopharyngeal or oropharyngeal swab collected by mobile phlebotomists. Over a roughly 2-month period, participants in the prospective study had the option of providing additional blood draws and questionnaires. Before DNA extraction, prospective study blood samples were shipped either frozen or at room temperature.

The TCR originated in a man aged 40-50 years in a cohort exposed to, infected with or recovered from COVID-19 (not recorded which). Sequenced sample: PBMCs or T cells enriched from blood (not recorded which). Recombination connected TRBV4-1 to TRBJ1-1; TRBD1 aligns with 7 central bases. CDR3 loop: CASSQDQGGSSTEAFF. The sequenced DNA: TGCGCCAGCAGCCAAGATCAGGGGGGATCGAGCACTGAAGCTTTCTTT.